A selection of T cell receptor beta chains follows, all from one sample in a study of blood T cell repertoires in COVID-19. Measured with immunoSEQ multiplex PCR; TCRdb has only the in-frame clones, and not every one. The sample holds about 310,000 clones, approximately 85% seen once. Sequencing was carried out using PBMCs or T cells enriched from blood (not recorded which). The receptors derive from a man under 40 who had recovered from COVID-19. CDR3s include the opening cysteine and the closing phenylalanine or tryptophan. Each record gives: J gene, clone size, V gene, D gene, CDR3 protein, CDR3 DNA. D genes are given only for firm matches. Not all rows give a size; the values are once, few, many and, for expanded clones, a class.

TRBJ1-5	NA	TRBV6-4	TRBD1	CASSSGTGRPQHF	TGTGCCAGCAGTTCAGGGACAGGCCGCCCCCAGCATTTT
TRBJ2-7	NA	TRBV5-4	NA	CASSLMAGGSYEQYF	TGTGCCAGCAGCTTGATGGCAGGGGGGAGTTACGAGCAGTACTTC
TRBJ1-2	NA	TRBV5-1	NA	CASSSIGHTTINYGYTF	TGCGCCAGCAGCTCTATAGGACATACGACGATTAACTATGGCTACACCTTC
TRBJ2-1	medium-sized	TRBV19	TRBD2	CASSGTSGYNEQFF	TGTGCCAGTAGCGGGACTAGCGGGTACAATGAGCAGTTCTTC
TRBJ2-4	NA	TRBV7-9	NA	CASSQGRLLAKNIQYF	TGTGCCAGCAGCCAAGGGAGACTGCTAGCCAAAAACATTCAGTACTTC
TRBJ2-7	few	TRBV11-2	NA	CASSRWEDRITYEQYF	TGTGCCAGCAGCCGCTGGGAGGACAGGATCACCTACGAGCAGTACTTC
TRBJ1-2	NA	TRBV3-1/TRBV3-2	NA	CASSQDPQGYGYTF	TGTGCCAGCAGCCAAGATCCGCAGGGGTATGGCTACACCTTC
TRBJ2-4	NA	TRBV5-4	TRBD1	CASSSGTERAKNIQYF	TGTGCCAGCAGCTCGGGGACAGAGAGAGCCAAAAACATTCAGTACTTC
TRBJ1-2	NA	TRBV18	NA	CASSPARNNYGYTF	TGTGCCAGCTCACCAGCCAGAAATAACTATGGCTACACCTTC
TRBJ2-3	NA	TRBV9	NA	CASKRAHDDTQYF	TGTGCCAGCAAGAGGGCCCATGATGATACGCAGTATTTT